These T cell receptor beta chains were read from a single sample in a study of blood T cell repertoires in COVID-19. Repertoires were generated with immunoSEQ multiplex PCR, while TCRdb's copy carries only in-frame clones and drops some. This repertoire shows fewer than 90,000 clones, 80% found once; its top ten account for approximately 21%. Sequenced sample: peripheral blood. Source of these receptors: a woman over 75 with acute or convalescent COVID-19. The CDR3 runs from the conserved cysteine through the conserved F or W. Fields, in order: clone size, D gene, J gene, V gene, CDR3 protein, CDR3 DNA. D genes are given only for firm matches. Size values are once, few and many counts, or a class for expanded clones, and some rows have none.

NA | TRBD2 | TRBJ2-1 | TRBV2 | CASSEIAGGYNEQFF | TGTGCCAGCAGCGAGATAGCGGGGGGGTACAATGAGCAGTTCTTC
NA | NA | TRBJ2-1 | TRBV4-1 | CASSQGTADNEQFF | TGCGCCAGCAGCCAAGGGACTGCCGACAATGAGCAGTTCTTC
NA | TRBD2 | TRBJ2-1 | TRBV7-2 | CASSLALSRSGGEQFF | TGTGCCAGCAGCTTAGCGCTTTCCCGATCGGGGGGTGAGCAGTTCTTC
few | TRBD1 | TRBJ2-3 | TRBV10-2 | CASSGLQGASDTQYF | TGCGCCAGCAGTGGGCTACAGGGGGCATCTGATACGCAGTATTTT
NA | NA | TRBJ2-2 | TRBV23-1 | CASSQSPGPGELFF | TGCGCCAGCAGTCAATCGCCAGGGCCCGGGGAGCTGTTTTTT
NA | NA | TRBJ1-5 | TRBV19 | CASSNAGPQPQHF | TGTGCCAGTAGTAATGCAGGGCCCCAGCCCCAGCATTTT
NA | TRBD2 | TRBJ2-1 | TRBV10-3 | CAINESTSVEFF | TGTGCCATCAATGAGTCGACTAGCGTAGAGTTCTTC
once | NA | TRBJ2-1 | TRBV10-3 | CAIESAGGEQFF | TGTGCCATCGAGTCGGCCGGGGGTGAGCAGTTCTTC
NA | TRBD2 | TRBJ2-3 | TRBV11-2 | CASSYLAGGRQKSTDTQYF | TGTGCCAGCAGCTATCTAGCGGGGGGCCGTCAAAAAAGCACAGATACGCAGTATTTT
NA | TRBD1 | TRBJ2-1 | TRBV3-1/TRBV3-2 | CASSQGEDRGYNEQFF | TGTGCCAGCAGCCAAGGGGAGGACAGGGGTTACAATGAGCAGTTCTTC
NA | TRBD1 | TRBJ2-3 | TRBV7-9 | CASSLTGRTDTQYF | TGTGCCAGCAGCTTGACAGGGAGAACAGATACGCAGTATTTT
NA | NA | TRBJ1-5 | TRBV20-1 | CSASSGWGFVQPQHF | TGCAGTGCTAGTTCAGGGTGGGGTTTTGTCCAGCCCCAGCATTTT